One sample yielded the 20 T cell receptor beta chains listed below, sequenced in a study of breast tumors, draining lymph nodes, adjacent tissues. TCRdb independently ran MiXCR on the multiplex PCR reads; one entry per CDR3 protein. The sample consists of 200,000 to 250,000 distinct CDR3 sequences, under 40% of them appearing once. The lymph nodes were axillary draining lymph nodes from breast cancer patients. The sample taken for sequencing was axillary lymph node tissue. The receptors stem from a female donor with breast cancer. Some clones in this sample may be carry-over from other donors' samples.

This clonotype was observed many times. This sequence joins TRBV7-2 and TRBJ1-6, with D possibly being TRBD1 (6 bases). The length of the CDR3 is 14 residues. Trimming left V 4 bases short and J 7 bases short, with 11 bases between. Germline V lookup: CDR1 SGHTA, CDR2 FQGNSA. CDR3 sequence reads: CASSSPDRNSPLHF. CDR3 nucleotide sequence: TGTGCCAGCAGCTCCCCGGACAGAAATTCACCCCTCCACTTT.

This clonotype was seen repeatedly, ten times or more. This sequence joins TRBV20-1 and TRBJ2-7; D is undetermined. Trimming pared 6 bases from V and 0 bases from J, leaving 15 bases between. The CDR3 loop spans 14 amino acids. Germline CDR1 and CDR2: DFQATT and SNEGSKA (reference sequence). CDR3 nucleotide sequence: TGCAGTGCGAACCGCGGACCGAGCTCCTACGAGCAGTACTTC. It specifies CSANRGPSSYEQYF.

Ten or more counts support this clonotype. This chain links TRBV3-1 with TRBJ1-2; no firm D call. CDR1 LGHDT and CDR2 YNNKEL come from the germline V gene (reference sequence). There are 13 residues in the CDR3. The V end was cut by 4 bases, the J end by 2 bases, with 8 bases between. CDR3 sequence (DNA): TGTGCCAGCAGCCCTTGGCGGAACTATGGCTACACCTTC. It specifies CASSPWRNYGYTF.

In its sample, this clonotype was seen a few times. The chain links TRBV9 to TRBJ1-2; 10 nucleotides align to TRBD1. The CDR3 runs to 14 residues. V lost 2 bases, J lost 3 bases, and 1 base stayed unmatched. The germline gives CDR1 SGDLS, CDR2 YYNGEE. CDR3 nucleotides: TGTGCCAGCAGCGTTGGGACAGGGGACTATGGCTACACCTTC. Protein product: CASSVGTGDYGYTF.

This clonotype has ten or more counts. CDR3 region: CSARDALAGATDTQYF. The CDR3 nucleotides read TGCAGTGCTAGAGATGCACTAGCGGGGGCCACAGATACGCAGTATTTT. V is TRBV20-1 and J is TRBJ2-3; TRBD2 aligns across 11 bases. This CDR3 has 16 amino acids. J was trimmed by 2 bases and V by 0 bases; bases with no gene match: 4. The germline V gene has CDR1 DFQATT and CDR2 SNEGSKA (reference sequence).

The J gene is TRBJ1-2, the V gene TRBV6-5; D not resolved. This CDR3 is built from 13 residues. The germline V and J ends were trimmed by 6 bases and 7 bases, with 15 bases remaining between them. Looked up from germline, CDR1 is MNHEY and CDR2 is SVGAGI. The DNA of the CDR3 is TGTGCCAGCAGCCCTGGGGTGTCCTTTGGCTACACCTTC. It is translated as CASSPGVSFGYTF.

This clonotype was observed at least ten times. V gene TRBV20-1 combines with J gene TRBJ2-3; D uncertain. The V end lost 8 bases, the J end lost 2 bases, and 14 bases lay between the germline ends. The CDR3 runs to 13 residues. Germline CDR1 is DFQATT and CDR2 is SNEGSKA (reference sequence). In nucleotides, the CDR3 is TGCAGTACCCCTCGGCCCTACACAGATACGCAGTATTTT. This encodes CSTPRPYTDTQYF.

This clonotype occurred many times. The chain joins TRBV29-1 to TRBJ2-1; D is perhaps TRBD1 (5 bases). Germline V CDR1 and CDR2: SQVTM, ANQGSEA. This CDR3 is built from 11 residues. V lost 6 bases and J lost 9, with 12 bases in between. CDR3 coding DNA: TGCAGCGTGTCCCAGGGAAGTGAGCAGTTCTTC. Translated: CSVSQGSEQFF.

This chain uses TRBV20-1 with TRBJ2-3; 13 bases match TRBD2. After removal of 3 bases from V and 4 bases from J, the junction contained 7 bases not matched to a gene. CDR1 and CDR2 (germline): DFQATT, SNEGSKA (reference sequence). The CDR3 has 16 residues. CDR3 nucleotide sequence: TGCAGTGCTAGCCCCGGGACTAGCGGGGCATCAGATACGCAGTATTTT. Its protein is CSASPGTSGASDTQYF.

The J gene is TRBJ2-1, the V gene TRBV24-1; D might be TRBD1 or TRBD2, each matching 5 bases. CDR1 and CDR2 (germline): KGHDR, SFDVKD. CDR3 length: 16 amino acids. Trimming stripped 5 bases from V and 11 bases from J, with 24 bases between. CDR3 sequence: CATSVPPGPPAPKQFF. The CDR3 DNA follows: TGTGCCACCAGTGTCCCACCGGGACCGCCAGCCCCGAAGCAGTTCTTC.

This clonotype was seen repeatedly, ten times or more. The chain is built from TRBV5-1 and TRBJ2-3; tentatively, D is TRBD2 (6 bases). Looked up from germline, CDR1 is SGHRS and CDR2 is YFSETQ. The CDR3 length is 18 residues. Trimming removed 0 bases at V and 2 bases at J, with 19 bases between. The CDR3, as DNA: TGCGCCAGCAGCTTGGCCCACTTCTCTTCGGGAGCCACAGATACGCAGTATTTT. It encodes CASSLAHFSSGATDTQYF. The complete variable domain, with remaining parts taken from reference TRBV5-1 and TRBJ2-3, reads KAGVTQTPRYLIKTRGQQVTLSCSPISGHRSVSWYQQTPGQGLQFLFEYFSETQRNKGNFPGRFSGRQFSNSRSEMNVSTLELGDSALYLCASSLAHFSSGATDTQYFGPGTRLTVL.

This clonotype has a count of ten or more. The CDR3 bases are TGTGCCAGCAGCCAAAGTTTTCTCACCGGGGAGCTGTTTTTT. It specifies CASSQSFLTGELFF. The gene calls are TRBV7-9 and TRBJ2-2; D gene uncertain. This CDR3 comprises 14 residues. V lost 5 bases and J 4 bases, leaving 11 bases between the germline ends. Germline CDR1 is SEHNR and CDR2 is FQNEAQ (reference sequence).

This rearrangement joins TRBV6-1 to TRBJ2-3, with D unclear. Looked up from germline, CDR1 is MNHNS and CDR2 is SASEGT. V lost 0 bases, J lost 3 bases, and 4 bases lay in between. The CDR3 runs to 13 residues. The CDR3 spells CASSEAWTDTQYF. The DNA of the CDR3 is TGTGCCAGCAGTGAAGCATGGACAGATACGCAGTATTTT.

This chain links TRBV10-3 with TRBJ2-5, with a possible D match to TRBD1 (5 bases). Germline V lookup: CDR1 ENHRY, CDR2 SYGVKD. This CDR3 is 14 amino acids long. With 4 bases removed from V and 1 base from J, the gap between germline ends came to 10 bases. CDR3 in DNA: TGTGCCATCAGTGCTAAGGGGTTCCAAGAGACCCAGTACTTC. As protein: CAISAKGFQETQYF.

This clonotype was recorded many times. V and J are TRBV7-9 and TRBJ2-3, with a possible D match to TRBD2 (6 bases). The CDR3 sequence is 14 residues long. V was cut by 4 bases and J by 0 bases, with 8 bases left in between. Germline V gene lookup returns CDR1 SEHNR and CDR2 FQNEAQ (reference sequence). The CDR3 nucleotides are TGTGCCAGCAGCTCTCGGGGGAGCACAGATACGCAGTATTTT. Protein: CASSSRGSTDTQYF. Looking up the rest from reference TRBV7-9 and TRBJ2-3 gives the full variable domain: DTGVSQNPRHKITKRGQNVTFRCDPISEHNRLYWYRQTLGQGPEFLTYFQNEAQLEKSRLLSDRFSAERPKGSFSTLEIQRTEQGDSAMYLCASSSRGSTDTQYFGPGTRLTVL.

As concerns this clonotype: The CDR3 does not end in the conserved phenylalanine or tryptophan, so this is likely a read error. The DNA is omitted, as the CDR3 cannot be located on it reliably, and the CDR3 follows TCRdb's listing. The rearrangement uses TRBV19 and TRBJ2-1; no check of the table's D call, TRBD2, against the DNA was made. Germline lookup yields CDR1 LNHDA and CDR2 SQIVND (reference sequence). 8 amino acids form the CDR3, both terminal residues included. The CDR3 protein is CASSIEAG.

The V and J genes are TRBV7-6 and TRBJ1-5; TRBD1 matches 10 bases. The germline V gene has CDR1 SGHVS and CDR2 FNYEAQ. The J segment lost 14 bases and the V segment lost 8 bases, leaving 9 bases of the junction unmatched. This CDR3 spans 12 amino acids. In nucleotides, the CDR3 is TGTGCCAGCGGGACAGGGGAGTACAATGAGCATTTT. Protein sequence: CASGTGEYNEHF.

The rearrangement links TRBV6-9 to TRBJ2-2; 13 nucleotides align to TRBD2. The CDR3 contains 17 residues. V gave up 6 bases and J gave up 2 bases; unmatched junction bases: 6. Germline V gene sequence: CDR1 MNHGY, CDR2 SVAAGI. In DNA form, the CDR3 reads TGTGCCAGCAGGCGGACTAGCGGGGGCTCAAACACCGGGGAGCTGTTTTTT. Translated: CASRRTSGGSNTGELFF.

This clonotype was counted at least ten times. V is TRBV9 and J is TRBJ1-6; D not certain. CDR1 is SGDLS and CDR2 is YYNGEE in the germline V gene. V was pared by 0 bases and J by 9 bases, with 10 bases between. This CDR3 region has 14 residues. The CDR3 is CASSVASLASPLHF. The CDR3 coding sequence is TGTGCCAGCAGCGTAGCTTCCCTTGCTTCACCCCTCCACTTT.

This chain joins TRBV2 and TRBJ2-7, with D perhaps TRBD1 or TRBD2 (8 bases each). Germline CDR1 reads SNHLY; CDR2 reads FYNNEI. The CDR3 consists of 19 residues. V was clipped by 8 bases and J by 7 bases, with 36 bases between them. The CDR3 spells CASAPGGAKMTGGAGEQYF. In DNA, the CDR3 is TGTGCCAGCGCCCCAGGGGGCGCGAAGATGACCGGGGGGGCAGGTGAGCAGTACTTC.